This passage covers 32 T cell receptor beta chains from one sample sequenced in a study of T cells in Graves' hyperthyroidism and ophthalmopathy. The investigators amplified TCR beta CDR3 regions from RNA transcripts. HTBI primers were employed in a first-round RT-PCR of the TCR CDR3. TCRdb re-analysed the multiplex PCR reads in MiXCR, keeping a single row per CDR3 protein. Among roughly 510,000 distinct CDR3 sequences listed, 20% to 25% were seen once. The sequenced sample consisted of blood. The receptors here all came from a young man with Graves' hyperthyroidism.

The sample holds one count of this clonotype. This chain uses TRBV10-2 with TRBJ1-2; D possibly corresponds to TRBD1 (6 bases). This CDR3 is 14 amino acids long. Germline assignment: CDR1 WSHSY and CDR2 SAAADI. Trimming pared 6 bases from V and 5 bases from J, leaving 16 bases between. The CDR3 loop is CASSRDTITYGYTF. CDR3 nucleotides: TGCGCCAGCAGCCGGGACACCATCACTTATGGCTACACCTTC.

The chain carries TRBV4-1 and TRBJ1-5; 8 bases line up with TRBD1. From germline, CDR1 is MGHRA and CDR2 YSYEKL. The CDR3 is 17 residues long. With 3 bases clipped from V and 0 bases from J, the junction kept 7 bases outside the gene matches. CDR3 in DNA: TGCGCCAGCAGCCAGACAGGGGTGGTGGATAGCAATCAGCCCCAGCATTTT. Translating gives CASSQTGVVDSNQPQHF.

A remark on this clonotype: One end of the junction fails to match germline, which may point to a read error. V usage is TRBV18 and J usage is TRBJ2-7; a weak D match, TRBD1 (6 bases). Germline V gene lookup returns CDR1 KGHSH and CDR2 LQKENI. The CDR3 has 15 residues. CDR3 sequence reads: CAISPPDSGTYEQYF. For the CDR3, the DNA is TGTGCCATCTCACCACCGGACAGCGGAACGTACGAGCAGTACTTC.

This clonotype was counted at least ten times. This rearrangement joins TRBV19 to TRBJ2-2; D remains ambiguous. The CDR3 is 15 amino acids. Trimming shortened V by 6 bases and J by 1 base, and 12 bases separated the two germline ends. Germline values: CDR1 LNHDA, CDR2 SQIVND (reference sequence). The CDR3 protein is CASSQGPGNTGELFF. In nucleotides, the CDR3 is TGTGCCAGTAGCCAAGGTCCAGGGAACACCGGGGAGCTGTTTTTT.

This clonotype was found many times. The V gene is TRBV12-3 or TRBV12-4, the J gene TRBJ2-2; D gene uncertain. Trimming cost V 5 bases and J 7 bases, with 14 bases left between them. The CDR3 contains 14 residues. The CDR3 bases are TGTGCCAGCAGTGCCACATTCCTGGTCGGGGAGCTGTTTTTT. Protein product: CASSATFLVGELFF.

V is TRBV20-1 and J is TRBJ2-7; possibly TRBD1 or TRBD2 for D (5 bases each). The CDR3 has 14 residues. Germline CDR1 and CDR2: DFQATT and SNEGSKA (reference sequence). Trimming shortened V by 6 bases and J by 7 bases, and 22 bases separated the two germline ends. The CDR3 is CSAILGGPEGEQYF. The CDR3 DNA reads TGCAGTGCCATATTAGGAGGCCCAGAGGGGGAGCAGTACTTC.

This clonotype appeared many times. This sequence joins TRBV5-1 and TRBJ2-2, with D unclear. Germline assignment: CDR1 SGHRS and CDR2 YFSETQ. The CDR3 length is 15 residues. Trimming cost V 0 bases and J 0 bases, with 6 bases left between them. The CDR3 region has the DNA TGCGCCAGCAGCTTGGTATCGGCGAACACCGGGGAGCTGTTTTTT. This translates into CASSLVSANTGELFF.

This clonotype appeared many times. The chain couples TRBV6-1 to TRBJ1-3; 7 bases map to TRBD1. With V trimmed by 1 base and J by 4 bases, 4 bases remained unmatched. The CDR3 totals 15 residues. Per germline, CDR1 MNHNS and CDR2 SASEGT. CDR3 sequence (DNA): TGTGCCAGCAGTGAAGGTCCGGGACAGGGAAACACCATATATTTT. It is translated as CASSEGPGQGNTIYF.

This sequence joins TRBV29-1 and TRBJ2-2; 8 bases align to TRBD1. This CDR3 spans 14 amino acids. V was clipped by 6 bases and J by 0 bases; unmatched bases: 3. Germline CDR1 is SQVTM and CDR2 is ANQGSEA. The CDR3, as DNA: TGCAGCGTGACGGACAGGGCGAACACCGGGGAGCTGTTTTTT. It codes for CSVTDRANTGELFF.

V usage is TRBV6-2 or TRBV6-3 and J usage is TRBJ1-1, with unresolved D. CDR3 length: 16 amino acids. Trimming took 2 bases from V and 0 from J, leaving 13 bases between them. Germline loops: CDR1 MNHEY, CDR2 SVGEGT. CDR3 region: CASSYVGEVMNTEAFF. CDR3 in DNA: TGTGCCAGCAGTTACGTTGGGGAAGTGATGAACACTGAAGCTTTCTTT.

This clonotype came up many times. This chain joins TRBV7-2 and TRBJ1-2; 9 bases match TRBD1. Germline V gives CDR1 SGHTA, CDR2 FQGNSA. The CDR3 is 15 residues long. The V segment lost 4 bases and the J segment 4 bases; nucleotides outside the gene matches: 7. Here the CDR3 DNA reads TGTGCCAGCAGCTCTTCGGGACAGGGCGGCTATGGCTACACCTTC. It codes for CASSSSGQGGYGYTF.

In nucleotides, the CDR3 is TGCGCCAGCAGCCATGATCGACAGGGAAAGGGGGAGACCCAGTACTTC. It codes for CASSHDRQGKGETQYF. V usage is TRBV4-1 and J usage is TRBJ2-5, with 7 nucleotides matching TRBD1. V gave up 3 bases and J gave up 5 bases; unmatched junction bases: 12. Germline V gives CDR1 MGHRA, CDR2 YSYEKL. This CDR3 is built from 16 residues.

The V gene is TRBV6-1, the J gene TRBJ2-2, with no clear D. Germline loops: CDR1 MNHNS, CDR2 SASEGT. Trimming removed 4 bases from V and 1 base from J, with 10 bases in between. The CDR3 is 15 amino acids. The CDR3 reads CASSAPSGNTGELFF. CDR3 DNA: TGTGCCAGCAGTGCCCCGTCAGGGAACACCGGGGAGCTGTTTTTT.

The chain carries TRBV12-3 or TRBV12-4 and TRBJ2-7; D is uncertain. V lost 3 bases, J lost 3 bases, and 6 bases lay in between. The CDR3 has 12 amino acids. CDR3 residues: CASSFFVYEQYF. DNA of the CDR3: TGTGCCAGCAGTTTTTTTGTCTACGAGCAGTACTTC.

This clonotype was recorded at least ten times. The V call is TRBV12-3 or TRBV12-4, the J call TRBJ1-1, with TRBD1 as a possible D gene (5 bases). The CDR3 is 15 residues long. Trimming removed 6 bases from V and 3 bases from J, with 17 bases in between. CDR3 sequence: CASSLWGIGDTEAFF. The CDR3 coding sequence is TGTGCCAGCAGCTTATGGGGGATCGGGGACACTGAAGCTTTCTTT.

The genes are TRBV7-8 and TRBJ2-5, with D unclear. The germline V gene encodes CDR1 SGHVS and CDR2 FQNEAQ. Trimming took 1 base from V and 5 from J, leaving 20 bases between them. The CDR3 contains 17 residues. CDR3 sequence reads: CASSLGSLVGVRETQYF. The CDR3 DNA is TGTGCCAGCAGCTTAGGTTCCCTTGTTGGGGTGAGGGAGACCCAGTACTTC. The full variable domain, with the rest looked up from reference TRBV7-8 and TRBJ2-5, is GAGVSQSPRYKVAKRGQDVALRCDPISGHVSLFWYQQALGQGPEFLTYFQNEAQLDKSGLPSDRFFAERPEGSVSTLKIQRTQQEDSAVYLCASSLGSLVGVRETQYFGPGTRLLVL.

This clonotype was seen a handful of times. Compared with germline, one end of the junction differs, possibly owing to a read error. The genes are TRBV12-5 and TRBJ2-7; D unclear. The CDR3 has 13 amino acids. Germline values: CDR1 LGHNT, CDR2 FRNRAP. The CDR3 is CARGPKAHYGQYF. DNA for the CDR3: TGTGCTAGAGGACCCAAAGCCCACTACGGGCAGTACTTC. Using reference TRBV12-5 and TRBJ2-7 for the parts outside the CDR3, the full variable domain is DARVTQTPRHKVTEMGQEVTMRCQPILGHNTVFWYRQTMMQGLELLAYFRNRAPLDDSGMPKDRFSAEMPDATLATLKIQPSEPRDSAVYFCARGPKAHYGQYFGPGTRLTVT.

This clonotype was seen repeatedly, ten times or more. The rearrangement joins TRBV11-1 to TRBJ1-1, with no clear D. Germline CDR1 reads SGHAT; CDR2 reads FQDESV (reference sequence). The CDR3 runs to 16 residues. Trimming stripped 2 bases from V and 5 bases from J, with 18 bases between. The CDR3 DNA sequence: TGTGCCAGCAGCTTATTAAGGCGTGAAGGCAAGACTGAAGCTTTCTTT. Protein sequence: CASSLLRREGKTEAFF.

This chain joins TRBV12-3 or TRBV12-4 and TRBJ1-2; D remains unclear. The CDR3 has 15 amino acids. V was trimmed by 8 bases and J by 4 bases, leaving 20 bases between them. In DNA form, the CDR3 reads TGTGCCAGCGGCCTCCCTAAAGGCAGCAGCTATGGCTACACCTTC. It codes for CASGLPKGSSYGYTF.

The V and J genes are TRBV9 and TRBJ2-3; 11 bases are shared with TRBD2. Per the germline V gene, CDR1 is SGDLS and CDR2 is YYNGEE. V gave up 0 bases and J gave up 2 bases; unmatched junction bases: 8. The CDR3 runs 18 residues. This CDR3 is CASSVARASGGPTDTQYF. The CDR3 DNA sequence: TGTGCCAGCAGCGTAGCTAGGGCTAGCGGGGGGCCCACAGATACGCAGTATTTT.

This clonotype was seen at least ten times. The CDR3 here is CASSLLAGALDTEAFF. CDR3 bases: TGTGCCAGCAGTTTACTAGCAGGGGCTTTGGACACTGAAGCTTTCTTT. V is TRBV12-3 or TRBV12-4 and J is TRBJ1-1; possibly TRBD1 for D (6 bases). The CDR3 is 16 amino acids. V gave up 2 bases and J gave up 3 bases, with 16 bases separating them.

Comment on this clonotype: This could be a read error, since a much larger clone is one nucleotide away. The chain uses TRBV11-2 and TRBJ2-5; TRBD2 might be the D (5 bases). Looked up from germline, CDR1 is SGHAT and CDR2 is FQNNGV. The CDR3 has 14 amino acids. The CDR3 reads CTSSLEGRAKTQYF. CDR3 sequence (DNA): TGTACCAGCAGCTTAGAGGGTAGGGCCAAGACCCAGTACTTC.

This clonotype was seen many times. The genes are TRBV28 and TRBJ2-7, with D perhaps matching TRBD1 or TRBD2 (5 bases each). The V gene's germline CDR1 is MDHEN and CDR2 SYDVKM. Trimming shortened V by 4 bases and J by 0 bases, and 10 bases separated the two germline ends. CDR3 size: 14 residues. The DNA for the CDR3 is TGTGCCAGCAGTTCCGGGGCCATCTCCTACGAGCAGTACTTC. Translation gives CASSSGAISYEQYF.

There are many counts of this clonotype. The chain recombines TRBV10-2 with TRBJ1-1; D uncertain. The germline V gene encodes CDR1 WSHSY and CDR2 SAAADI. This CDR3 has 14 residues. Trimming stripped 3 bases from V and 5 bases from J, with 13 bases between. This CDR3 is CASSDVGENTEAFF. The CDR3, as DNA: TGCGCCAGCAGTGATGTGGGAGAAAATACTGAAGCTTTCTTT.

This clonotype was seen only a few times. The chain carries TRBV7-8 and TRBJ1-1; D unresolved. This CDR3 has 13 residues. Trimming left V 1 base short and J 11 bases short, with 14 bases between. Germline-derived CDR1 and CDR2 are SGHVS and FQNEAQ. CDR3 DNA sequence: TGTGCCAGCAGCTTAGATAAGTCAGGAAGGGCTTTCTTT. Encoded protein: CASSLDKSGRAFF.

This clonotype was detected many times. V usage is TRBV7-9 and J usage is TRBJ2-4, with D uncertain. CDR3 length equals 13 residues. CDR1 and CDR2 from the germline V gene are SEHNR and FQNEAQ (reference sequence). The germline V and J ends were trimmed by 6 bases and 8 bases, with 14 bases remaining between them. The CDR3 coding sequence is TGTGCCAGCAGAGAGGCCAGGTCTCACATTCAGTACTTC. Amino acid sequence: CASREARSHIQYF.

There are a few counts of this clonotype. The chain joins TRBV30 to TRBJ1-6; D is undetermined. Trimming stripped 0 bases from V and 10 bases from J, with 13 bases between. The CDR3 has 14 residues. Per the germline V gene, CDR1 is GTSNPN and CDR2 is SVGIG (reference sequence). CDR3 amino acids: CAWSVRVSGSPLHF. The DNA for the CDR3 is TGTGCCTGGAGTGTCCGGGTTTCGGGATCACCCCTCCACTTT.

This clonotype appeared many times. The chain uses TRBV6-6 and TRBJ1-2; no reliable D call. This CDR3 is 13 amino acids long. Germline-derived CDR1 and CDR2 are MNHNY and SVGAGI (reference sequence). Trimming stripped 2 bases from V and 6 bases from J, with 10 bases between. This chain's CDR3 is CASSYEMGNGYTF. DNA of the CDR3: TGTGCCAGCAGTTACGAAATGGGCAATGGCTACACCTTC.

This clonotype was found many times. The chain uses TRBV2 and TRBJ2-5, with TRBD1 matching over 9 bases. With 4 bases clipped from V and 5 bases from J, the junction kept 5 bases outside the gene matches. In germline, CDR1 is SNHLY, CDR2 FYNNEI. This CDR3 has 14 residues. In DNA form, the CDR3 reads TGTGCCAGCAGTGGGGACAGGGCCTTGGAGACCCAGTACTTC. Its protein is CASSGDRALETQYF.

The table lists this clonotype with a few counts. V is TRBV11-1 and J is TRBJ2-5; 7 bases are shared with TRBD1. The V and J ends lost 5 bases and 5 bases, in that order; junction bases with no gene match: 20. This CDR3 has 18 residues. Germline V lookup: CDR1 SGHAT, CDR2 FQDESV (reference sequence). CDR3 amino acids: CASSPRDSISSKKETQYF. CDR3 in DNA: TGTGCCAGCAGCCCGAGGGACAGCATCTCATCAAAGAAGGAGACCCAGTACTTC.

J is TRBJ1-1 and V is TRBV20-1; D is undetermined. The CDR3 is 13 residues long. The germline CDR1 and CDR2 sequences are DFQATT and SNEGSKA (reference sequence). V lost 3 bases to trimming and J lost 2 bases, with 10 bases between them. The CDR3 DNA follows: TGCAGTGCTAGGACGGAGGGTAACACTGAAGCTTTCTTT. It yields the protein CSARTEGNTEAFF.

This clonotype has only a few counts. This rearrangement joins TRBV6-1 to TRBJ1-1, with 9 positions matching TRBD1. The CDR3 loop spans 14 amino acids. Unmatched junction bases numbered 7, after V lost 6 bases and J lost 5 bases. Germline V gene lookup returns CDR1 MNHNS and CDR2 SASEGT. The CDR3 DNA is TGTGCCAGCAGCGACAGGGGGAAGGGGACTGAAGCTTTCTTT. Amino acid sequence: CASSDRGKGTEAFF.